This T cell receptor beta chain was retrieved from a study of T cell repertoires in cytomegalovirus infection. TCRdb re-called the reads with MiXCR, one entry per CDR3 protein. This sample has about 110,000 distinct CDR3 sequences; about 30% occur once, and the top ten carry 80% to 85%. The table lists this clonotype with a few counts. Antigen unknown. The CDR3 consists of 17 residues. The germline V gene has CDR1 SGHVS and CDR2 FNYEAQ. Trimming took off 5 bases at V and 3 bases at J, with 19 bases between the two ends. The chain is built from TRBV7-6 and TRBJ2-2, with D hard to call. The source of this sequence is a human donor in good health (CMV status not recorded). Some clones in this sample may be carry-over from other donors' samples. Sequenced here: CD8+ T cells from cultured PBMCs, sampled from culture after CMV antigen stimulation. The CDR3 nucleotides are TGTGCCAGCAGCCCCACTTCCTTGCGCCTTGACACCGGGGAGCTGTTTTTT. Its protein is CASSPTSLRLDTGELFF. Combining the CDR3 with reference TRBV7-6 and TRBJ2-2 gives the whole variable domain GAGVSQSPRYKVTKRGQDVALRCDPISGHVSLYWYRQALGQGPEFLTYFNYEAQQDKSGLPNDRFSAERPEGSISTLTIQRTEQRDSAMYRCASSPTSLRLDTGELFFGEGSRLTVL.